This T cell receptor beta chain came from a study of CD8 T cells in ankylosing spondylitis. In this sample, this clonotype turned up a few times. Preparation of TCR beta libraries was done by quantitative 5'-RACE with molecular barcodes. MiXCR, applied by TCRdb to the 5' RACE reads, yields one record per CDR3 protein. The table records 250,000 to 300,000 distinct CDR3 sequences, 20% of them present only once. The CDR3 is 15 residues long. Germline assignment: CDR1 MDHEN and CDR2 SYDVKM. V dropped 5 bases and J dropped 5; count of bases not matched to a gene: 8. The origin of this receptor is a male donor with ankylosing spondylitis or in good health (not recorded which). V gene TRBV28 combines with J gene TRBJ2-1; 8 bases fit TRBD1. The sequenced material came from blood, either unsorted or a sorted T cell fraction (not recorded which). The CDR3 loop is CASSPGTGRNNEQFF. CDR3 in DNA: TGTGCCAGCAGTCCCGGGACAGGACGCAACAATGAGCAGTTCTTC.